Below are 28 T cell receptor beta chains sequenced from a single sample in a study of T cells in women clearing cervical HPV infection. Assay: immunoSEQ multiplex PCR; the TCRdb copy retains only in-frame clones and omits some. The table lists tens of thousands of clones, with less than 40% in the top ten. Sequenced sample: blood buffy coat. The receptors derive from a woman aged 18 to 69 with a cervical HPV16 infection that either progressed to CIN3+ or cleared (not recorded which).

CDR3 region: CSGGGETEDTQYF. The sequenced part of the CDR3 DNA is TGCAGCGGAGGGGGTGAGACAGAAGATACG. This chain links TRBV29-1 with TRBJ2-3; D is perhaps TRBD1 (6 bases). The read terminates 3 residues before the CDR3 end, so the remaining end is supplied by the germline J gene. The length of the CDR3 is 13 residues. In germline, CDR1 is SQVTM, CDR2 ANQGSEA. V was clipped by 7 bases and J by 5 bases, with 16 bases between them.

The covered CDR3 bases are TGTGCCTGGAGTGTATTGGCAGGGGATGGC. Its protein is CAWSVLAGDG. The entire CDR3 protein reads CAWSVLAGDGYTF. The chain uses TRBV30 and TRBJ1-2; maybe TRBD1 (6 bases). The read terminates 3 residues ahead of where the CDR3 ends, so the germline J gene completes it. This CDR3 has 13 amino acids. With 0 bases removed from V and 6 bases from J, the gap between germline ends came to 11 bases. Germline V gene data show CDR1 as GTSNPN and CDR2 as SVGIG (reference sequence).

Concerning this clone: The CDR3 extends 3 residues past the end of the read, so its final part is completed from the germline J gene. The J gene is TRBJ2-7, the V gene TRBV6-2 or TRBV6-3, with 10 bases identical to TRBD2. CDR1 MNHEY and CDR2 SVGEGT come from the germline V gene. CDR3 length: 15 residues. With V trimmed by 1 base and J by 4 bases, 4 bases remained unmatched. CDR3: CASSYWTSGKYEQYF. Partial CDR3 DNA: TGTGCCAGCAGTTACTGGACTAGCGGAAAGTACGAG.

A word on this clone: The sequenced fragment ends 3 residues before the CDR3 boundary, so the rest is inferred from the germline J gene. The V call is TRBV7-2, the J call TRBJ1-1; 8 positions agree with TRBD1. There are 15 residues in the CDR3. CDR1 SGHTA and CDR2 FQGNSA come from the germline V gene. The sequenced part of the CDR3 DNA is TGTGCCAGCAGCTTAGGACGACAGGGGTTCCGAGAA. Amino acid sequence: CASSLGRQGFRE. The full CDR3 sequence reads CASSLGRQGFREAFF. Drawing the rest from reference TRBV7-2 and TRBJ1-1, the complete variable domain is GAGVSQSPSNKVTEKGKDVELRCDPISGHTALYWYRQSLGQGLEFLIYFQGNSAPDKSGLPSDRFSAERTGGSVSTLTIQRTQQEDSAVYLCASSLGRQGFREAFFGQGTRLTVV.

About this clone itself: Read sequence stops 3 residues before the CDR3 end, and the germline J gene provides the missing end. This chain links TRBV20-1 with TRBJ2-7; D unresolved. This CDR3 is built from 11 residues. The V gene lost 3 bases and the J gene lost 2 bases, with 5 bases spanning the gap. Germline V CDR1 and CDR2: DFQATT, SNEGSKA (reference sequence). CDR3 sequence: CSASLAYEQYF. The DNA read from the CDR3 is TGCAGTGCTAGCTTAGCCTACGAG.

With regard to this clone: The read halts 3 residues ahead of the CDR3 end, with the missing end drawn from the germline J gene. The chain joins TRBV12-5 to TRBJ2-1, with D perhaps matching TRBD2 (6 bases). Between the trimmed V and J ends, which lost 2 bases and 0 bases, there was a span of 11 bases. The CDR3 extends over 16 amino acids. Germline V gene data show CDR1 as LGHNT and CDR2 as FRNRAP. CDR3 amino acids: CASGLWYGGSYNEQFF. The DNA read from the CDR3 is TGTGCTAGTGGTTTGTGGTACGGGGGCTCCTACAATGAG.

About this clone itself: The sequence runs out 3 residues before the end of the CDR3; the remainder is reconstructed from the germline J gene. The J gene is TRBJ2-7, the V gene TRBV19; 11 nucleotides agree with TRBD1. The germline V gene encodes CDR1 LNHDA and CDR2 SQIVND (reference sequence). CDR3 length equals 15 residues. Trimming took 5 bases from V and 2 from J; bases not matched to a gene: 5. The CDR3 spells CASSSGTGGTYEQYF. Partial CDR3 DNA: TGTGCCAGTAGTTCCGGGACAGGGGGGACCTACGAG.

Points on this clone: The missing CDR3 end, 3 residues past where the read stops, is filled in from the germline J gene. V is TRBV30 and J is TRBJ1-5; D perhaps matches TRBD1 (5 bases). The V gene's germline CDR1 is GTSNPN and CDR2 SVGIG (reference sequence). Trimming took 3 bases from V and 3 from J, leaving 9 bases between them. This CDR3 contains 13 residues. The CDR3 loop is CAWRGGSNQPQHF. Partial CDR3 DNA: TGTGCCTGGAGGGGGGGATCCAATCAGCCC.

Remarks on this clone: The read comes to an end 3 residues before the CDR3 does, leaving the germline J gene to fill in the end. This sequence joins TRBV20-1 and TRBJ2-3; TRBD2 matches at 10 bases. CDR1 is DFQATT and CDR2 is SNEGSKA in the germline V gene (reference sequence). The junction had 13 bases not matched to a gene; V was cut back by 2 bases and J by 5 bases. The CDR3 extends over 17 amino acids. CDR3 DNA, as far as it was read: TGCAGTGCTAGACCTCCGGACGGGACTAGCGCAAGAGATACG. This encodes CSARPPDGTSARDT. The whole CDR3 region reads CSARPPDGTSARDTQYF.

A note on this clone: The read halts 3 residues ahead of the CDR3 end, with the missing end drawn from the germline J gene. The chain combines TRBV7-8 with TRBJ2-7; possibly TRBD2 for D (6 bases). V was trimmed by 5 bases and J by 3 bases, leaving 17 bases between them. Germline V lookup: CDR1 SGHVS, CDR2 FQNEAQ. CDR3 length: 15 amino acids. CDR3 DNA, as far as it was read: TGTGCCAGCAGCCAAATCCCCGTGGGGGGCTACGAG. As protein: CASSQIPVGGYE. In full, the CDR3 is CASSQIPVGGYEQYF.

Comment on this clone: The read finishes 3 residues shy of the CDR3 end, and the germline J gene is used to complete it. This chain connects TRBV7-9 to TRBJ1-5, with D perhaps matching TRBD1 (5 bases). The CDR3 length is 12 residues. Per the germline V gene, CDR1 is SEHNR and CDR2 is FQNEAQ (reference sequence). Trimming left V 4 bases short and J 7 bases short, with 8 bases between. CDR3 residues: CASSWEGQPQHF. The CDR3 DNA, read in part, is TGTGCCAGCAGCTGGGAGGGGCAGCCC.

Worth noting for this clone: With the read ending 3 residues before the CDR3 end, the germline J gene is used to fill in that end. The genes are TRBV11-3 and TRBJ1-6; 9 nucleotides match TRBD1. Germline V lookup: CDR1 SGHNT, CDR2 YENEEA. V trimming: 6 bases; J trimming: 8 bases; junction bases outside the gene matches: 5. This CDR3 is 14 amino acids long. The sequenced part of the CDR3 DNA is TGTGCCAGCAGGGACGGACAGGGGCATTCACCC. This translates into CASRDGQGHSP. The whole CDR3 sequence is CASRDGQGHSPLHF. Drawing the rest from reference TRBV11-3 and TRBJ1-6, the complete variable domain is EAGVVQSPRYKIIEKKQPVAFWCNPISGHNTLYWYLQNLGQGPELLIRYENEEAVDDSQLPKDRFSAERLKGVDSTLKIQPAELGDSAVYLCASRDGQGHSPLHFGNGTRLTVT.

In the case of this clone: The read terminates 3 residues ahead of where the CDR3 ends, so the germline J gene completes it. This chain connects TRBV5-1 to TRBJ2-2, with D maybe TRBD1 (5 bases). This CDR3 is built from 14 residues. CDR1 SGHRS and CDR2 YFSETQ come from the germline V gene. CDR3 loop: CASKTVSGANVLFF. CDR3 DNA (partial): TGCGCCAGCAAAACCGTCTCTGGGGCCAACGTG.

The covered CDR3 bases are TGTGCCAGCAGCTCCGGGGTGATTTCAGGAAACACC. Encoded protein: CASSSGVISGNT. The CDR3, in full, reads CASSSGVISGNTIYF. The J gene is TRBJ1-3, the V gene TRBV7-2; no reliable D call. The CDR3 goes on 3 residues after the read ends, and that part is filled in from the germline J gene. The germline CDR1 and CDR2 sequences are SGHTA and FQGNSA. The CDR3 has 15 amino acids. V shed 4 bases and J shed 4 bases, with 14 bases lying between them.

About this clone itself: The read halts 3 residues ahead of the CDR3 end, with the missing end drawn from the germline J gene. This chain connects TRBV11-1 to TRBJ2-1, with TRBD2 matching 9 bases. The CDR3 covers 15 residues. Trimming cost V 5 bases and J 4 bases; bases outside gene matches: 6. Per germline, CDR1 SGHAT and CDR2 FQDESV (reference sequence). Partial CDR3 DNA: TGTGCCAGCAGCCCCAAGGGACTAGCTTACAATGAG. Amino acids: CASSPKGLAYNE. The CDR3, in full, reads CASSPKGLAYNEQFF.

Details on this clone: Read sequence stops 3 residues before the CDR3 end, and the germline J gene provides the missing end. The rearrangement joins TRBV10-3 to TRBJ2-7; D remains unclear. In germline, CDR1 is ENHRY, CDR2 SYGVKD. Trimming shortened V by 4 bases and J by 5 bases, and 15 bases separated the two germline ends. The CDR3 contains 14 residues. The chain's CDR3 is CAISAGFGTHEQYF. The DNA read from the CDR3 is TGTGCCATCAGTGCCGGGTTCGGAACCCACGAG.

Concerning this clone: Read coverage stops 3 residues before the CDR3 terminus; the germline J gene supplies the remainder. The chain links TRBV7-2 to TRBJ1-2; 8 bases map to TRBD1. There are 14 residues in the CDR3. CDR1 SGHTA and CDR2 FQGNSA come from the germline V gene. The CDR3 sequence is CASSSPGQVYDYTF. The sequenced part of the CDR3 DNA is TGTGCCAGCAGCTCTCCGGGACAGGTCTACGAC.

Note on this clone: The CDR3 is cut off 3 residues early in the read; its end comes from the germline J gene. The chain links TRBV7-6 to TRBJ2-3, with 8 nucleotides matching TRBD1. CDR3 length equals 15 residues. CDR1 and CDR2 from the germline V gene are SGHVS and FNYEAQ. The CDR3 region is CASSLGTGVRQPQYF. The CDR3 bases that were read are TGTGCCAGCAGCCTCGGGACAGGCGTTCGTCAGCCG.

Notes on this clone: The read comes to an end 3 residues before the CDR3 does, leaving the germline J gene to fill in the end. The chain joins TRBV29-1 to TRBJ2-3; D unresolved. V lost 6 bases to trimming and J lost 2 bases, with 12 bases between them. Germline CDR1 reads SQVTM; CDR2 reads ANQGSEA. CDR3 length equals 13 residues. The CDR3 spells CSVDRAATDTQYF. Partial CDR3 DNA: TGCAGCGTGGATAGGGCAGCCACAGATACG.

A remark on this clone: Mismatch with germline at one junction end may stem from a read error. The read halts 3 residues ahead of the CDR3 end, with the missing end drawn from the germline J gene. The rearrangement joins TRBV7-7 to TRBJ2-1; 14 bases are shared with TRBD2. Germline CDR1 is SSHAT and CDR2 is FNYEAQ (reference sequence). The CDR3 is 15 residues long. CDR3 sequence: CASSRWTSGRREQFF. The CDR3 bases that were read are TGTGCTAGCAGTCGGTGGACTAGCGGGAGGCGTGAG.

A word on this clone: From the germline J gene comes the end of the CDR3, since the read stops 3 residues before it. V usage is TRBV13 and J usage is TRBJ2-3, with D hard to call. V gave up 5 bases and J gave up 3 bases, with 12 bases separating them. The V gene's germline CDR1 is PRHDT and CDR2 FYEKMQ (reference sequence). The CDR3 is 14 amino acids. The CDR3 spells CASSDGSLTDTQYF. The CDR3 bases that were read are TGTGCCAGCAGCGACGGTAGCCTGACAGATACG. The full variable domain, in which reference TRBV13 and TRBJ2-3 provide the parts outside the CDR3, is AAGVIQSPRHLIKEKRETATLKCYPIPRHDTVYWYQQGPGQDPQFLISFYEKMQSDKGSIPDRFSAQQFSDYHSELNMSSLELGDSALYFCASSDGSLTDTQYFGPGTRLTVL.

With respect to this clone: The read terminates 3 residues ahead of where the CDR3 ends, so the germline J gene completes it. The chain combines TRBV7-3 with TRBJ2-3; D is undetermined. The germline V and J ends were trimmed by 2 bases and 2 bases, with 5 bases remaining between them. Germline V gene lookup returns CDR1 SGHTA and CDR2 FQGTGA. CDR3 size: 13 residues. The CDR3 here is CASSLAVTDTQYF. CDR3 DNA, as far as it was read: TGTGCCAGCAGCTTAGCAGTCACAGATACG.

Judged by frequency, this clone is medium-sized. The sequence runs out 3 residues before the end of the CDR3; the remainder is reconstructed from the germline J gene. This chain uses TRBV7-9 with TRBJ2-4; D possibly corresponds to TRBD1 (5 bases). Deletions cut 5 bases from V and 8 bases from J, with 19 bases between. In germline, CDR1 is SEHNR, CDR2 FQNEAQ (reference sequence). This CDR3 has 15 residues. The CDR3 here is CASSPSQGERDIQYF. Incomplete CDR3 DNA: TGTGCCAGCAGCCCATCCCAGGGTGAGAGAGACATT.

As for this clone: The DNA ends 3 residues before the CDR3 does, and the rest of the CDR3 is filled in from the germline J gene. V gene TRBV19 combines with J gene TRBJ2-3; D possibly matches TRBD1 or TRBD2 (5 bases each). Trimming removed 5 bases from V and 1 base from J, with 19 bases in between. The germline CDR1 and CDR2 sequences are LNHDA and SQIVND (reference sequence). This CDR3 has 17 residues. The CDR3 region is CASSDPEGRSGTDTQYF. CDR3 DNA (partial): TGTGCCAGTAGTGACCCCGAGGGGCGATCTGGCACAGATACG.

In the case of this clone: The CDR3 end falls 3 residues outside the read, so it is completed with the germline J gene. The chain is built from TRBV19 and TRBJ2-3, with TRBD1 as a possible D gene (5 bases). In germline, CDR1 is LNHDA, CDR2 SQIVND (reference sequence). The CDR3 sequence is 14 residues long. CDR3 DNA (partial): TGTGCCAGTAGTATAAAAGGGGCGGTGGAGACG. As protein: CASSIKGAVET. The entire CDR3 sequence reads CASSIKGAVETQYF.

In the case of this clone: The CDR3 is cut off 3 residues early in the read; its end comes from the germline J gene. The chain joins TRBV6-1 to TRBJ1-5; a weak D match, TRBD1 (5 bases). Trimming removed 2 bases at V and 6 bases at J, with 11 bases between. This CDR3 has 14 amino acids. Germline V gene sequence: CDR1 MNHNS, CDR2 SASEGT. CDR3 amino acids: CASSETTGGQPQHF. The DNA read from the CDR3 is TGTGCCAGCAGTGAAACAACCGGGGGTCAGCCC.

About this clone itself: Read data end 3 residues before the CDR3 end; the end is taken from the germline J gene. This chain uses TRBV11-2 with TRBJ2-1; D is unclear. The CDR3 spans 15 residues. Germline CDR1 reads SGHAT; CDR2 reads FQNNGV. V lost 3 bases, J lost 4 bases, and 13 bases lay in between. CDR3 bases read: TGTGCCAGCAGCTTTGGATTCGGCGGATACAATGAG. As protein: CASSFGFGGYNE. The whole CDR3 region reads CASSFGFGGYNEQFF.

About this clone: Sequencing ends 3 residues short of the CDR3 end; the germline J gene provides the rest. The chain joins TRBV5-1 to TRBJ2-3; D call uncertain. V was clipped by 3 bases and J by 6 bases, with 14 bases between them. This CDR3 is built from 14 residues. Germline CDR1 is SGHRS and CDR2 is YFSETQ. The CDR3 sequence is CASSSPTLGDTQYF. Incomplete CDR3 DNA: TGCGCCAGCAGCTCCCCTACTCTCGGGGATACG.